Following are 21 T cell receptor beta chains from one sample sequenced in a study of cytomegalovirus exposure and HLA in healthy donors. The PCR had 60 Vbeta and 13 Jbeta primers. Produced via immunoSEQ multiplex PCR; TCRdb's table is partial and in-frame only. The sample records some 110,000 clones, 70% to 75% being singletons. Sequenced: PBMCs. The receptors stem from a woman aged 18-35 years in good health and CMV-seronegative.

V and J are TRBV19 and TRBJ2-3; tentatively, D is TRBD2 (5 bases). The length of the CDR3 is 17 residues. Germline V gene data show CDR1 as LNHDA and CDR2 as SQIVND (reference sequence). Trimming pared 5 bases from V and 3 bases from J, leaving 21 bases between. This chain's CDR3 is CASSPKPRGKGTDTQYF. The CDR3 DNA reads as TGTGCCAGTAGTCCAAAACCCCGGGGAAAAGGGACAGATACGCAGTATTTT. Looking up the rest from reference TRBV19 and TRBJ2-3 gives the full variable domain: DGGITQSPKYLFRKEGQNVTLSCEQNLNHDAMYWYRQDPGQGLRLIYYSQIVNDFQKGDIAEGYSVSREKKESFPLTVTSAQKNPTAFYLCASSPKPRGKGTDTQYFGPGTRLTVL.

The CDR3 DNA reads TGTGCCAGCAGTTACTCGTGGACTAGCGGCAATGAGCAGTTCTTC. Residues: CASSYSWTSGNEQFF. The chain couples TRBV6-5 to TRBJ2-1; 10 bases map to TRBD2. V trimming: 0 bases; J trimming: 6 bases; junction bases outside the gene matches: 2. The CDR3 extends over 15 amino acids. Looked up from germline, CDR1 is MNHEY and CDR2 is SVGAGI.

The chain joins TRBV4-1 to TRBJ2-5, with 10 bases that match TRBD1. Germline CDR1 is MGHRA and CDR2 is YSYEKL. The CDR3 runs 18 residues. V gave up 3 bases and J gave up 2 bases; unmatched junction bases: 12. The CDR3 protein is CASSHKRPPGQGQETQYF. The DNA of the CDR3 is TGCGCCAGCAGCCACAAGAGGCCACCGGGACAGGGGCAAGAGACCCAGTACTTC.

The chain joins TRBV29-1 to TRBJ2-5; 9 bases map to TRBD1. CDR1 SQVTM and CDR2 ANQGSEA come from the germline V gene. This CDR3 has 15 amino acids. The V and J ends lost 3 bases and 4 bases, in that order; junction bases with no gene match: 9. The CDR3 here is CSVDYPGTGRETQYF. The CDR3 DNA reads TGCAGCGTTGACTACCCTGGGACAGGGAGAGAGACCCAGTACTTC.

The chain links TRBV6-5 to TRBJ2-7; D is possibly TRBD1 (6 bases). Germline assignment: CDR1 MNHEY and CDR2 SVGAGI. The CDR3 consists of 15 residues. The V gene lost 1 base and the J gene lost 0 bases, with 10 bases spanning the gap. The CDR3 DNA is TGTGCCAGCAGTTACTTTGGGACAAACTCCTACGAGCAGTACTTC. It specifies CASSYFGTNSYEQYF.

This clone was observed a handful of times. CDR3 amino acids: CASSSGSLEQYF. The CDR3 bases are TGCGCCAGCAGCTCAGGATCCCTGGAGCAGTACTTC. V is TRBV4-1 and J is TRBJ2-7; D is uncertain. The germline V gene has CDR1 MGHRA and CDR2 YSYEKL. Between the trimmed V and J ends, which lost 5 bases and 7 bases, there was a span of 12 bases. CDR3 length: 12 amino acids.

The sample holds one count of this clone. The J gene is TRBJ1-6, the V gene TRBV5-4; D is perhaps TRBD1 (6 bases). Trimming left V 2 bases short and J 6 bases short, with 12 bases between. Germline V gene lookup returns CDR1 SGHNT and CDR2 YYREEE (reference sequence). The CDR3 sequence is 15 residues long. The CDR3 reads CASSFSGDFNSPLHF. The CDR3 bases are TGTGCCAGCAGCTTTTCAGGGGATTTTAATTCACCCCTCCACTTT.

This clone is a singleton in its sample. The chain links TRBV10-2 to TRBJ1-1, with TRBD1 matching over 7 bases. Germline V CDR1 and CDR2: WSHSY, SAAADI. The CDR3 has 15 residues. Germline trimming cut 3 bases from V and 1 base from J; bases unmatched to any gene: 5. For the CDR3, the DNA is TGCGCCAGCAGTGATAGAGGACAGGAGAACACTGAAGCTTTCTTT. It specifies CASSDRGQENTEAFF.

The V and J genes are TRBV30 and TRBJ1-1; D may be TRBD1 (6 bases). The CDR3 is 14 amino acids. V was trimmed by 2 bases and J by 1 base, leaving 11 bases between them. The germline V gene encodes CDR1 GTSNPN and CDR2 SVGIG (reference sequence). CDR3 protein: CAWSKGTKNTEAFF. The CDR3 DNA reads as TGTGCCTGGAGTAAAGGGACAAAGAACACTGAAGCTTTCTTT.

The sample holds a few counts of this clone. The CDR3 spells CASSAKATGLPPNYGYTF. The CDR3 nucleotides are TGTGCCAGCAGCGCAAAAGCGACAGGGCTGCCCCCTAACTATGGCTACACCTTC. The chain combines TRBV9 with TRBJ1-2, with TRBD1 matching over 7 bases. The CDR3 totals 18 residues. The J segment lost 0 bases and the V segment lost 3 bases, leaving 14 bases of the junction unmatched. Per the germline V gene, CDR1 is SGDLS and CDR2 is YYNGEE.

CDR3 residues: CATQATQGATEAFF. CDR3 in DNA: TGTGCCACCCAAGCGACACAGGGGGCTACTGAAGCTTTCTTT. The chain combines TRBV10-3 with TRBJ1-1, with 9 bases aligning to TRBD1. The trim removed 10 bases at V and 5 bases at J, leaving 11 bases unmatched. The germline CDR1 and CDR2 sequences are ENHRY and SYGVKD. The CDR3 consists of 14 residues.

The chain carries TRBV5-1 and TRBJ1-2; no clear D. This CDR3 is built from 12 residues. Germline V gene lookup returns CDR1 SGHRS and CDR2 YFSETQ. Trimming shortened V by 0 bases and J by 7 bases, and 7 bases separated the two germline ends. CDR3 sequence (DNA): TGCGCCAGCAGCTTGGCCAGCGTTGGCTACACCTTC. It is translated as CASSLASVGYTF.

The CDR3 nucleotides read TGTGCCAGCAGCGGATGGGGGGGTGACACTGAAGCTTTCTTT. Amino acids: CASSGWGGDTEAFF. V is TRBV9 and J is TRBJ1-1; perhaps TRBD1 as D (5 bases). This CDR3 region has 14 residues. Germline CDR1 and CDR2: SGDLS and YYNGEE. Deletions cut 3 bases from V and 3 bases from J, with 12 bases between.

The chain is built from TRBV6-1 and TRBJ1-5; 7 bases match TRBD1. With 7 bases clipped from V and 5 bases from J, the junction kept 2 bases outside the gene matches. The CDR3 is made up of 12 amino acids. CDR1 MNHNS and CDR2 SASEGT come from the germline V gene. The CDR3 loop is CASTTGYQPQHF. In nucleotides, the CDR3 is TGTGCCAGCACGACAGGGTATCAGCCCCAGCATTTT.

The rearrangement joins TRBV4-1 to TRBJ2-5; 7 positions agree with TRBD1. Germline V lookup: CDR1 MGHRA, CDR2 YSYEKL. This CDR3 is built from 16 residues. V lost 4 bases, J lost 1 base, and 9 bases stayed unmatched. DNA of the CDR3: TGCGCCAGCAGCCTACAAAGGGGGCGGACCCAAGAGACCCAGTACTTC. Protein: CASSLQRGRTQETQYF.

This rearrangement joins TRBV7-9 to TRBJ1-2, with a tentative D call TRBD1 (5 bases). Trimming took 5 bases from V and 1 from J, leaving 11 bases between them. Germline V lookup: CDR1 SEHNR, CDR2 FQNEAQ (reference sequence). The CDR3 consists of 14 residues. CDR3 sequence: CASSPAGVNYGYTF. The CDR3, as DNA: TGTGCCAGCAGCCCGGCGGGGGTTAACTATGGCTACACCTTC.

The rearrangement links TRBV4-1 to TRBJ2-5, with TRBD2 as a possible D gene (8 bases). Germline CDR1 is MGHRA and CDR2 is YSYEKL. CDR3 length equals 19 residues. Trimming removed 1 base at V and 2 bases at J, with 23 bases between. CDR3 sequence: CASSQGVTRGRGVQETQYF. The CDR3 nucleotides read TGCGCCAGCAGCCAAGGGGTGACTAGGGGGCGGGGGGTACAAGAGACCCAGTACTTC.

The V call is TRBV6-5, the J call TRBJ1-1; D is unclear. The V gene lost 8 bases and the J gene lost 1 base, with 14 bases spanning the gap. The germline gives CDR1 MNHEY, CDR2 SVGAGI. This CDR3 spans 14 amino acids. Here the CDR3 DNA reads TGTGCCAGCTGCTCGGCGGGCTGGAACACTGAAGCTTTCTTT. This codes for CASCSAGWNTEAFF.

This chain links TRBV6-1 with TRBJ1-2; D unclear. Deletions cut 3 bases from V and 5 bases from J, with 13 bases between. The CDR3 runs to 14 residues. Germline-derived CDR1 and CDR2 are MNHNS and SASEGT. The CDR3 region has the DNA TGTGCCAGCAGTGATCGTGGGCGGACTTATGGCTACACCTTC. It encodes CASSDRGRTYGYTF.

The J gene is TRBJ1-2, the V gene TRBV30, with D possibly TRBD1 on 5 matching bases. This CDR3 comprises 13 residues. CDR1 and CDR2 (germline): GTSNPN, SVGIG (reference sequence). V lost 3 bases, J lost 3 bases, and 11 bases lay in between. The CDR3 DNA follows: TGTGCCTGGAGCCCGGGACTTTACTATGGCTACACCTTC. It encodes CAWSPGLYYGYTF.

The gene calls are TRBV2 and TRBJ1-3; weak D call: TRBD1 (5 bases). The germline V and J ends were trimmed by 8 bases and 7 bases, with 18 bases remaining between them. This CDR3 has 14 residues. Looked up from germline, CDR1 is SNHLY and CDR2 is FYNNEI. CDR3 loop: CASSTGRKGNTIYF. Written as DNA, the CDR3 is TGTGCCAGCTCCACGGGCCGGAAGGGGAACACCATATATTTT.